What follows are 16 T cell receptor beta chains derived from one specimen sequenced in a study of shared clonotypes between healthy human individuals. Sequenced by immunoSEQ multiplex PCR; TCRdb stores in-frame clones only, minus some. The table lists more than 2 million clones, around 95% of them singletons. Terminally differentiated effector memory CD45RA+ cells were excluded from the naive CD8 cells, which were CD45RO-negative and positively selected for CCR7. The specimen sequenced was naive CD8+ T cells from PBMCs. The receptor source for this set is a man younger than 35 in good health. Some clones in this sample may be carry-over from other donors' samples.

The V and J genes are TRBV19 and TRBJ2-7; D assignment may be TRBD1 or TRBD2 (6 bases each). The CDR3 loop spans 14 amino acids. CDR1 is LNHDA and CDR2 is SQIVND in the germline V gene (reference sequence). Trimming took 5 bases from V and 6 from J, leaving 17 bases between them. The CDR3 nucleotides are TGTGCCAGTAGTGCCGCGGGACAATTGGGCGAGCAGTACTTC. This translates into CASSAAGQLGEQYF.

This clone appeared once. Other DNA sequences of this sample code for an identical CDR3. CDR3 nucleotides: TGCAGCGTTGGCGGCCCCTACGAGCAGTACTTC. Its translation is CSVGGPYEQYF. The chain is built from TRBV29-1 and TRBJ2-7, with D hard to call. Germline CDR1 and CDR2: SQVTM and ANQGSEA. V was trimmed by 4 bases and J by 2 bases, leaving 6 bases between them. CDR3 length: 11 amino acids.

The V and J genes are TRBV28 and TRBJ1-2; TRBD1 agrees at 9 bases. V was clipped by 5 bases and J by 4 bases; unmatched bases: 8. The V gene's germline CDR1 is MDHEN and CDR2 SYDVKM. The CDR3 is 15 amino acids. CDR3 in amino acids: CASSGQGKVAYGYTF. For the CDR3, the DNA is TGTGCCAGCAGTGGACAGGGGAAGGTCGCCTATGGCTACACCTTC.

The chain couples TRBV10-2 to TRBJ2-7; the match to TRBD2 covers 14 bases. V gave up 5 bases and J gave up 1 base; unmatched junction bases: 10. Per the germline V gene, CDR1 is WSHSY and CDR2 is SAAADI. The CDR3 is made up of 18 amino acids. The CDR3 nucleotides are TGCGCCAGCAGTTCCACGGGACTAGCGGGAGAAAGATCCTACGAGCAGTACTTC. This gives the protein CASSSTGLAGERSYEQYF.

V and J are TRBV28 and TRBJ2-5; D gene unclear. The J call may be wrong; the DNA end is better matched by TRBJ2-7. The CDR3 contains 14 residues. Germline V gene data show CDR1 as MDHEN and CDR2 as SYDVKM. CDR3 coding DNA: TGTGCCAGCAGTCTAAGAGGCGCTACCTACGAGCAGTACTTC. Residues: CASSLRGATYEQYF.

V is TRBV14 and J is TRBJ2-7, with no clear D. Germline CDR1 is SGHDN and CDR2 is FVKESK. With 1 base removed from V and 2 bases from J, the gap between germline ends came to 6 bases. This CDR3 has 13 amino acids. CDR3 sequence reads: CASSQGPTYEQYF. The CDR3 coding sequence is TGTGCCAGCAGCCAAGGGCCCACCTACGAGCAGTACTTC.

A note on this clone: One junction end disagrees with the germline gene, perhaps due to a read error. The V gene is TRBV27, the J gene TRBJ2-1; D might be TRBD2 (5 bases). Germline CDR1 MNHEY, CDR2 SMNVEV (reference sequence). This CDR3 region has 16 residues. CDR3 DNA: TGTGCCAGCACTCTAGCCCGGGATCCCTCCTTCAATGAGCAGTTCTTC. It translates to CASTLARDPSFNEQFF.

The rearrangement uses TRBV9 and TRBJ2-7; 7 nucleotides match TRBD1. V was clipped by 0 bases and J by 4 bases; unmatched bases: 10. CDR1 and CDR2 from the germline V gene are SGDLS and YYNGEE. This CDR3 contains 16 residues. DNA for the CDR3: TGTGCCAGCAGCGTAGCTCGGACAGGCCAACAGTACGAGCAGTACTTC. Translation gives CASSVARTGQQYEQYF.

The chain joins TRBV2 to TRBJ2-7; maybe TRBD1 (6 bases). The CDR3 covers 18 residues. CDR1 is SNHLY, CDR2 FYNNEI, per germline. Between the trimmed V and J ends, which lost 3 bases and 3 bases, there was a span of 24 bases. This chain's CDR3 is CASSDPQGIIGIDYEQYF. DNA of the CDR3: TGTGCCAGCAGTGACCCCCAGGGGATCATTGGAATAGACTACGAGCAGTACTTC.

The chain links TRBV9 to TRBJ2-1; 10 nucleotides agree with TRBD2. The CDR3 runs to 16 residues. V dropped 4 bases and J dropped 4; count of bases not matched to a gene: 8. The germline gives CDR1 SGDLS, CDR2 YYNGEE. CDR3 sequence (DNA): TGTGCCAGCAGCACATCTAGCGGGAGATCTTACAATGAGCAGTTCTTC. Translating it yields CASSTSSGRSYNEQFF.

This clone appeared a single time. The CDR3 loop is CASSVWEGTTNEKLFF. The CDR3 coding sequence is TGTGCCAGCAGTGTGTGGGAGGGAACAACTAATGAAAAACTGTTTTTT. The chain couples TRBV25-1 to TRBJ1-4; D gene ambiguous. Germline V gene lookup returns CDR1 MGHDK and CDR2 SYGVNS. This CDR3 contains 16 residues. Trimming stripped 4 bases from V and 0 bases from J, with 12 bases between.

As DNA, the CDR3 is TGTGCCAGCAGTGCTCCGGGACAGGGGCAAGAGACCCAGTACTTC. Its translation is CASSAPGQGQETQYF. The chain joins TRBV6-5 to TRBJ2-5, with 10 bases fitting TRBD1. Germline assignment: CDR1 MNHEY and CDR2 SVGAGI. This CDR3 is 15 amino acids long. Trimming took 5 bases from V and 2 from J; bases not matched to a gene: 5.

The chain combines TRBV5-1 with TRBJ2-7, with TRBD2 matching over 10 bases. Germline V gene data show CDR1 as SGHRS and CDR2 as YFSETQ. CDR3 size: 15 residues. Unmatched junction bases numbered 6, after V lost 1 base and J lost 5 bases. CDR3 coding DNA: TGCGCCAGCAGCTTGAAGTCTAGCGGGAGCCACGAGCAGTACTTC. Translating gives CASSLKSSGSHEQYF.

The chain recombines TRBV25-1 with TRBJ1-2; D uncertain. The V gene's germline CDR1 is MGHDK and CDR2 SYGVNS. The length of the CDR3 is 12 residues. Between the trimmed V and J ends, which lost 6 bases and 4 bases, there was a span of 9 bases. The CDR3 sequence: CASRPAGYGYTF. The CDR3 DNA reads TGTGCCAGCAGGCCGGCGGGCTATGGCTACACCTTC.

This chain connects TRBV27 to TRBJ2-3; a weak D match, TRBD2 (5 bases). Trimming pared 2 bases from V and 4 bases from J, leaving 13 bases between. This CDR3 has 15 amino acids. CDR1 MNHEY and CDR2 SMNVEV come from the germline V gene (reference sequence). CDR3: CASSLELSGADTQYF. The CDR3 DNA reads as TGTGCCAGCAGTTTAGAGCTCAGCGGAGCAGATACGCAGTATTTT.

The chain joins TRBV28 to TRBJ2-1; possibly TRBD2 for D (6 bases). This CDR3 spans 14 amino acids. CDR1 is MDHEN, CDR2 SYDVKM, per germline. Deletions cut 1 base from V and 8 bases from J, with 12 bases between. The CDR3 region has the DNA TGTGCCAGCAGTTTATCTCGGGGGTTCGATGAGCAGTTCTTC. It codes for CASSLSRGFDEQFF.